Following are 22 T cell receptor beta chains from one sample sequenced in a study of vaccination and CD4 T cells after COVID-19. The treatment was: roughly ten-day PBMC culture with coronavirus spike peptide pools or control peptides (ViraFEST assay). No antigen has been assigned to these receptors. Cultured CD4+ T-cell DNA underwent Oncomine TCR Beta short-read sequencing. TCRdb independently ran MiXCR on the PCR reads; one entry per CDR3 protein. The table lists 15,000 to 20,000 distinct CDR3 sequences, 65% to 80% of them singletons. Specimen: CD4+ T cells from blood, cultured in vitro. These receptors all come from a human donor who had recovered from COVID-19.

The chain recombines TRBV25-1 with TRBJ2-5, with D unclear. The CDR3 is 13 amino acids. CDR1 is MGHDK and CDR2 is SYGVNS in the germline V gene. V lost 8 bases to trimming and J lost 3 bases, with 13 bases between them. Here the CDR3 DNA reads TGTGCCAGCCAGGTTGATGGCAAAGAGACCCAGTACTTC. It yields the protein CASQVDGKETQYF.

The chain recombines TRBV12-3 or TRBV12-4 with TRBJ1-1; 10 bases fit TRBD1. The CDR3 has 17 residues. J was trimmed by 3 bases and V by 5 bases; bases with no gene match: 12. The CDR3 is CASSPPRRTGGDTEAFF. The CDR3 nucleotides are TGTGCCAGCAGTCCCCCGCGTCGGACAGGGGGAGACACTGAAGCTTTCTTT.

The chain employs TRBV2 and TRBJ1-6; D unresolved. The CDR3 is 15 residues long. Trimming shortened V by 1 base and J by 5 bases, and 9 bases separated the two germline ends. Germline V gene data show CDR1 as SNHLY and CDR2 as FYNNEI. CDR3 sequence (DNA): TGTGCCAGCAGTGAAGGAAGGATACATAATTCACCCCTCCACTTT. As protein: CASSEGRIHNSPLHF.

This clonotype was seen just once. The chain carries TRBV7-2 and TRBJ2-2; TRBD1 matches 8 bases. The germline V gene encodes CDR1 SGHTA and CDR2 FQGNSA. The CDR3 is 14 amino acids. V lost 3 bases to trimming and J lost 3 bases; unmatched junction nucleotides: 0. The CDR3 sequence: CASSLGQDTGELFF. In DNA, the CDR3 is TGTGCCAGCAGCTTGGGACAGGACACCGGGGAGCTGTTTTTT. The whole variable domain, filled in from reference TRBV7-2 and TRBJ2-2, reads GAGVSQSPSNKVTEKGKDVELRCDPISGHTALYWYRQSLGQGLEFLIYFQGNSAPDKSGLPSDRFSAERTGGSVSTLTIQRTQQEDSAVYLCASSLGQDTGELFFGEGSRLTVL.

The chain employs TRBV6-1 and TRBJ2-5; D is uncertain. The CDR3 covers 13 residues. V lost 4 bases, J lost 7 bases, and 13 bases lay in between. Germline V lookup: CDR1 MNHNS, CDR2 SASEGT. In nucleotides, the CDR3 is TGTGCCAGCAGTGCCGCTGGGCTCCGGACCCAGTACTTC. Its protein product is CASSAAGLRTQYF.

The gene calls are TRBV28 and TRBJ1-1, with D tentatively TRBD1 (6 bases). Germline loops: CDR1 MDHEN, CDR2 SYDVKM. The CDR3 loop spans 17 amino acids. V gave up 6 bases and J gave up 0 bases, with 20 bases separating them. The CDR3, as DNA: TGTGCCAGCAGCCGAACCCCTTGGGGGGCGATGAACACTGAAGCTTTCTTT. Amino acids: CASSRTPWGAMNTEAFF.

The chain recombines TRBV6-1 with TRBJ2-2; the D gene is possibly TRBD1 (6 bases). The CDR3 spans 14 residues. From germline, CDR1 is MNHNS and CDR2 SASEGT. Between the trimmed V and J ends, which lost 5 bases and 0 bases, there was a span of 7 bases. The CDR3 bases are TGTGCCAGCAGTAGGGGGACGAACACCGGGGAGCTGTTTTTT. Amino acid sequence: CASSRGTNTGELFF.

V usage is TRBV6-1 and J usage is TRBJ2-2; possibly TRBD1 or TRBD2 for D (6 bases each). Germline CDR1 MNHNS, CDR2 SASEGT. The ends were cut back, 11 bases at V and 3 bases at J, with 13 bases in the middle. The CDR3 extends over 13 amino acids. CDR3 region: CASRGPYTGELFF. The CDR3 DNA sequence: TGTGCCTCACGGGGGCCCTACACCGGGGAGCTGTTTTTT.

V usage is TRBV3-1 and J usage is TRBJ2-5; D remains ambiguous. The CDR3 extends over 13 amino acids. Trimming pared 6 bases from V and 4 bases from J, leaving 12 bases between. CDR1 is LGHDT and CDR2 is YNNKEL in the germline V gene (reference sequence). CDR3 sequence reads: CASSREIRETQYF. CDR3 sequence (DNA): TGTGCCAGCAGTCGCGAGATCCGAGAGACCCAGTACTTC.

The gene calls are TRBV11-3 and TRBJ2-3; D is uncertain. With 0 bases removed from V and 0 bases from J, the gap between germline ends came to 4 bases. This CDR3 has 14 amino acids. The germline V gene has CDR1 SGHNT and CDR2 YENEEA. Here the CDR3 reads CASSLDPSTDTQYF. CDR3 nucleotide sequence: TGTGCCAGCAGCTTAGATCCCAGCACAGATACGCAGTATTTT.

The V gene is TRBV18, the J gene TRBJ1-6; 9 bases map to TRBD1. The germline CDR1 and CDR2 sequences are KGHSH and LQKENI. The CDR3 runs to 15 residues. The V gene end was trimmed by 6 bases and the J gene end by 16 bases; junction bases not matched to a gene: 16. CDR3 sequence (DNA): TGTGCCAGCTCCCTAGATAGTGTCGGACAGGGGTTTCTCCACTTT. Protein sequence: CASSLDSVGQGFLHF.

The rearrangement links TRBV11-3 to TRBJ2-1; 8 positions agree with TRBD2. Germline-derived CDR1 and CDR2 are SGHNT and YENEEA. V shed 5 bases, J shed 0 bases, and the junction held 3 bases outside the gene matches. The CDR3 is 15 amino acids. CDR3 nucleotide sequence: TGTGCCAGCAGCAGAAGCGGGAGCTCCTACAATGAGCAGTTCTTC. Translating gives CASSRSGSSYNEQFF.

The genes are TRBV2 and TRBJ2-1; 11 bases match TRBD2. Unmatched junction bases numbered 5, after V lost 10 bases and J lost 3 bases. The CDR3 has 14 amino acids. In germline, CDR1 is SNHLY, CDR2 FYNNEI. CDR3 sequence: CATQLAGVYNEQFF. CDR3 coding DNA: TGTGCCACGCAACTAGCGGGGGTCTACAATGAGCAGTTCTTC.

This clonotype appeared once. The CDR3 sequence is CASSLRGREEQYF. The DNA for the CDR3 is TGTGCCAGCAGCTTAAGGGGACGAGAGGAGCAGTACTTC. The V gene is TRBV7-6, the J gene TRBJ2-7; D is perhaps TRBD1 or TRBD2 (5 bases each). Trimming pared 2 bases from V and 7 bases from J, leaving 12 bases between. This CDR3 region has 13 residues. Germline V gene lookup returns CDR1 SGHVS and CDR2 FNYEAQ.

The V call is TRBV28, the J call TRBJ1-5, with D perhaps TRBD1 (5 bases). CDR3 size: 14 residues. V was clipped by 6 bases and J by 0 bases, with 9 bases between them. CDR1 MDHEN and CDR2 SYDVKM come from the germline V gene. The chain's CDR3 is CASSGTPSNQPQHF. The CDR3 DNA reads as TGTGCCAGCAGCGGGACCCCTAGCAATCAGCCCCAGCATTTT.

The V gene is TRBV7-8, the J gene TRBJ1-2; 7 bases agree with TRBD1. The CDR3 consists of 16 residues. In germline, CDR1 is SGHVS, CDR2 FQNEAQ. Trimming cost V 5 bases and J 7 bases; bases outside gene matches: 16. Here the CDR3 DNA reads TGTGCCAGCAGCCGCCGGGGGGGACAGCAGCGCTCTGGCTACACCTTC. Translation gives CASSRRGGQQRSGYTF.

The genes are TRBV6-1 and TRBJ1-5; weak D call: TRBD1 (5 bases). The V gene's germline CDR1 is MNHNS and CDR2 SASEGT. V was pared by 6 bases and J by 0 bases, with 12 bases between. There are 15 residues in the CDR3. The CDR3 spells CASSPRQNSNQPQHF. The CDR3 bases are TGTGCCAGCAGCCCCAGACAGAATAGCAATCAGCCCCAGCATTTT.

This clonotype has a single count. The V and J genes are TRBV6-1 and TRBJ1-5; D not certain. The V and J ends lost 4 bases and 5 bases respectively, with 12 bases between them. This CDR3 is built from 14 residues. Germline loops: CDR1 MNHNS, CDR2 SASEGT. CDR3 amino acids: CASSARATDQPQHF. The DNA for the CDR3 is TGTGCCAGCAGTGCCAGAGCTACGGATCAGCCCCAGCATTTT.

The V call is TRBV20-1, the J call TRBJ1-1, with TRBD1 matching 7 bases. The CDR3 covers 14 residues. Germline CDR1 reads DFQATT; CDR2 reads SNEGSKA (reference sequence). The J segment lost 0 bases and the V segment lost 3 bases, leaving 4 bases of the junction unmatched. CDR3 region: CSASPGTVNTEAFF. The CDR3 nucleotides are TGCAGTGCTAGTCCCGGGACAGTGAACACTGAAGCTTTCTTT.

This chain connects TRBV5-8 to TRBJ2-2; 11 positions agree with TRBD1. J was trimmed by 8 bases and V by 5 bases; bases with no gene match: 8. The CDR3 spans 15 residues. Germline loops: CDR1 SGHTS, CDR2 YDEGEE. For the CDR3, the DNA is TGTGCCAGCAGTCGTCGGGACAGGGGGTTGGGGGAGCTGTTTTTT. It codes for CASSRRDRGLGELFF.

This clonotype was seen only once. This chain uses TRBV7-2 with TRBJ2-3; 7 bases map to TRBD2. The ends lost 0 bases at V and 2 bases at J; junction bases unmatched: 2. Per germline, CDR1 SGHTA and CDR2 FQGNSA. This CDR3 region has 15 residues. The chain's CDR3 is CASSLAAGDTDTQYF. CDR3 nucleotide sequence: TGTGCCAGCAGCTTAGCGGCGGGAGACACAGATACGCAGTATTTT.

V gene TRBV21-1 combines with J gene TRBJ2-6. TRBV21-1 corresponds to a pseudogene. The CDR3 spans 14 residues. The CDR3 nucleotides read TGTGCCAGCAAAAGGGGCTCTGGGGCCAACGTCCTGACTTTC. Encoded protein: CASKRGSGANVLTF.